The rows below give T cell receptor beta chains drawn from one sample of a study of T cells in Graves' hyperthyroidism and ophthalmopathy. TCRdb called the multiplex PCR reads again in MiXCR, with one record for every CDR3 protein. The table has approximately 590,000 distinct CDR3 sequences, roughly 14% seen once; the top ten hold around 7.3%. Source material: blood. The receptors originated from a woman aged 25 to 39 with Graves' hyperthyroidism. Each CDR3 is given with its conserved first and last residue. The order of the fields is clone size, V gene, D gene, J gene, CDR3 protein, CDR3 DNA. A D gene is named only where the DNA matches it firmly. Not every row has a clone size; where given, it reads once, few, many or a size class.

abundance: .; v_gene: TRBV30; d_gene: .; j_gene: TRBJ1-1; CDR3aa: CAWSAWNTEAFF; CDR3nt: TGTGCCTGGAGCGCTTGGAACACTGAAGCTTTCTTT
abundance: few; v_gene: TRBV7-6; d_gene: .; j_gene: TRBJ2-7; CDR3aa: CASSLGGSLNYEQYF; CDR3nt: TGTGCCAGCAGCTTAGGAGGGAGCTTGAACTACGAGCAGTACTTC
abundance: many; v_gene: TRBV28; d_gene: .; j_gene: TRBJ2-7; CDR3aa: CASSPLGTTYEQYF; CDR3nt: TGTGCCAGCAGCCCGTTAGGGACGACCTACGAGCAGTACTTC
abundance: many; v_gene: TRBV4-1; d_gene: TRBD1; j_gene: TRBJ1-1; CDR3aa: CASSRHRGQRGNNTEAFF; CDR3nt: TGCGCCAGCAGCAGACACAGGGGGCAGAGAGGGAATAACACTGAAGCTTTCTTT
abundance: .; v_gene: TRBV5-4; d_gene: .; j_gene: TRBJ2-1; CDR3aa: CASSQDRLTHNEQFF; CDR3nt: TGTGCCAGCAGCCAGGACAGATTGACCCACAATGAGCAGTTCTTC
abundance: many; v_gene: TRBV20-1; d_gene: .; j_gene: TRBJ1-1; CDR3aa: CSARGPAGGNTEAFF; CDR3nt: TGCAGTGCTAGGGGACCCGCGGGAGGGAACACTGAAGCTTTCTTT
abundance: .; v_gene: TRBV9; d_gene: .; j_gene: TRBJ2-2; CDR3aa: CASSVDSYGELFF; CDR3nt: TGTGCCAGCAGCGTAGATAGCTACGGGGAGCTGTTTTTT
abundance: many; v_gene: TRBV6-2/TRBV6-3; d_gene: TRBD2; j_gene: TRBJ2-7; CDR3aa: CASSSPGLAGSLTYEQYF; CDR3nt: TGTGCCAGCAGTTCACCGGGACTAGCGGGTTCCTTAACCTACGAGCAGTACTTC
abundance: .; v_gene: TRBV11-3; d_gene: .; j_gene: TRBJ2-7; CDR3aa: CASQNREGYEQYF; CDR3nt: TGTGCCAGCCAGAACAGGGAGGGCTACGAGCAGTACTTC
abundance: few; v_gene: TRBV6-5; d_gene: TRBD2; j_gene: TRBJ2-3; CDR3aa: CASSYHSPFPGGGTDTQYF; CDR3nt: TGTGCCAGCAGTTACCACTCCCCATTCCCGGGAGGGGGCACAGATACGCAGTATTTT
abundance: .; v_gene: TRBV6-1; d_gene: .; j_gene: TRBJ2-7; CDR3aa: CASRETVREEYEQYF; CDR3nt: TGTGCCAGCAGGGAGACAGTTAGGGAAGAGTACGAGCAGTACTTC
abundance: many; v_gene: TRBV5-1; d_gene: TRBD1; j_gene: TRBJ1-1; CDR3aa: CASSLGTGTGSAEAFF; CDR3nt: TGCGCCAGCAGCTTGGGGACCGGGACAGGTTCAGCTGAAGCTTTCTTT
abundance: .; v_gene: TRBV6-2/TRBV6-3; d_gene: .; j_gene: TRBJ1-6; CDR3aa: CASSYSKVQGSPLHF; CDR3nt: TGTGCCAGCAGTTACTCGAAGGTCCAGGGATCACCCCTCCACTTT
abundance: once; v_gene: TRBV5-6; d_gene: TRBD2; j_gene: TRBJ2-1; CDR3aa: CASSGGLAVDNEQFF; CDR3nt: TGTGCCAGCAGCGGGGGACTAGCGGTTGACAATGAGCAGTTCTTC
abundance: many; v_gene: TRBV27; d_gene: TRBD2; j_gene: TRBJ2-7; CDR3aa: CASSLGTSVFRDEQYF; CDR3nt: TGTGCCAGCAGTCTTGGGACTAGCGTTTTTCGGGACGAGCAGTACTTC
abundance: .; v_gene: TRBV11-2; d_gene: .; j_gene: TRBJ2-1; CDR3aa: CASTGTAINNEQFF; CDR3nt: TGTGCCAGCACCGGGACCGCGATAAACAATGAGCAGTTCTTC
abundance: many; v_gene: TRBV29-1; d_gene: .; j_gene: TRBJ2-5; CDR3aa: CSVEDLHGGRAETQYF; CDR3nt: TGCAGCGTTGAAGATCTTCATGGGGGGCGGGCAGAGACCCAGTACTTC
abundance: .; v_gene: TRBV4-1; d_gene: .; j_gene: TRBJ2-2; CDR3aa: CASSQDRAGELFF; CDR3nt: TGCGCCAGCAGCCAAGATAGGGCCGGGGAGCTGTTTTTT
abundance: few; v_gene: TRBV29-1; d_gene: .; j_gene: TRBJ2-7; CDR3aa: CSVRGSVSSYEQYF; CDR3nt: TGCAGCGTCCGTGGGTCAGTGAGCTCCTACGAGCAGTACTTC
abundance: few; v_gene: TRBV29-1; d_gene: .; j_gene: TRBJ2-7; CDR3aa: CSVGLTSYEQYF; CDR3nt: TGCAGCGTTGGACTAACTTCCTACGAGCAGTACTTC
abundance: few; v_gene: TRBV19; d_gene: .; j_gene: TRBJ1-2; CDR3aa: CASSRALRPITIRGYGYTF; CDR3nt: TGTGCCAGTAGTCGGGCCCTCCGGCCGATTACGATTAGGGGGTATGGCTACACCTTC
abundance: .; v_gene: TRBV2; d_gene: TRBD2; j_gene: TRBJ2-3; CDR3aa: CASSDSTSGSTDTQYF; CDR3nt: TGTGCCAGCAGTGATTCGACTAGCGGGAGCACAGATACGCAGTATTTT
abundance: many; v_gene: TRBV12-3/TRBV12-4; d_gene: TRBD1; j_gene: TRBJ1-2; CDR3aa: CASSIGGTGGLGYTF; CDR3nt: TGTGCCAGCAGCATAGGGGGAACAGGGGGCCTCGGCTACACCTTC
abundance: .; v_gene: TRBV10-3; d_gene: .; j_gene: TRBJ1-1; CDR3aa: CAIRPQGTEGFF; CDR3nt: TGTGCCATACGGCCCCAGGGCACTGAAGGTTTCTTT
abundance: .; v_gene: TRBV12-3/TRBV12-4; d_gene: .; j_gene: TRBJ2-7; CDR3aa: CASSLGVQHYEQYF; CDR3nt: TGTGCCAGCAGTTTGGGGGTACAACACTACGAGCAGTACTTC
abundance: many; v_gene: TRBV13; d_gene: TRBD1; j_gene: TRBJ2-3; CDR3aa: CASSLEGADTQYF; CDR3nt: TGTGCCAGCAGCTTAGAGGGGGCGGATACGCAGTATTTT
abundance: few; v_gene: TRBV4-2; d_gene: .; j_gene: TRBJ2-7; CDR3aa: CASSHLGQPLNEQYF; CDR3nt: TGTGCCAGCAGCCACCTCGGACAGCCACTAAACGAGCAGTACTTC
abundance: many; v_gene: TRBV12-3/TRBV12-4; d_gene: TRBD1; j_gene: TRBJ2-7; CDR3aa: CASRPGQGSYEQYF; CDR3nt: TGTGCCAGCAGACCGGGACAGGGAAGCTACGAGCAGTACTTC
abundance: .; v_gene: TRBV19; d_gene: TRBD1; j_gene: TRBJ2-6; CDR3aa: CASSPEQGAPGANVLTF; CDR3nt: TGTGCCAGTAGTCCCGAACAGGGGGCGCCTGGGGCCAACGTCCTGACTTTC
abundance: many; v_gene: TRBV3-1; d_gene: .; j_gene: TRBJ1-1; CDR3aa: CASSRGLGGTEAFF; CDR3nt: TGTGCCAGCAGCCGCGGTTTAGGCGGCACTGAAGCTTTCTTT
abundance: few; v_gene: TRBV10-3; d_gene: .; j_gene: TRBJ2-3; CDR3aa: CAITSGRGAQYF; CDR3nt: TGTGCCATCACCTCGGGCCGGGGCGCGCAGTATTTT
abundance: many; v_gene: TRBV28; d_gene: .; j_gene: TRBJ2-5; CDR3aa: CASTLGTRSFETQYF; CDR3nt: TGTGCCAGCACCCTTGGGACCCGCAGCTTCGAGACCCAGTACTTC
abundance: few; v_gene: TRBV20-1; d_gene: TRBD1; j_gene: TRBJ1-5; CDR3aa: CSARGQGVQPQHF; CDR3nt: TGCAGTGCTAGGGGACAGGGGGTTCAGCCCCAGCATTTT
abundance: many; v_gene: TRBV5-1; d_gene: TRBD1; j_gene: TRBJ2-7; CDR3aa: CASTLSGGTYEQYF; CDR3nt: TGCGCCAGCACCCTCTCAGGGGGCACCTACGAGCAGTACTTC
abundance: many; v_gene: TRBV28; d_gene: TRBD1; j_gene: TRBJ1-4; CDR3aa: CASSPSGQPEKLFF; CDR3nt: TGTGCCAGCAGCCCCTCGGGACAGCCTGAAAAACTGTTTTTT
abundance: .; v_gene: TRBV12-3/TRBV12-4; d_gene: .; j_gene: TRBJ1-1; CDR3aa: CASSPGVEAFF; CDR3nt: TGTGCCAGCAGCCCAGGGGTTGAAGCTTTCTTT
abundance: many; v_gene: TRBV20-1; d_gene: TRBD2; j_gene: TRBJ2-7; CDR3aa: CSASDPSGTSGLIYEQYF; CDR3nt: TGCAGTGCTTCCGACCCATCCGGGACTAGCGGGTTGATCTACGAGCAGTACTTC
abundance: many; v_gene: TRBV6-1; d_gene: .; j_gene: TRBJ1-2; CDR3aa: CASSVLDGYTF; CDR3nt: TGTGCCAGCAGTGTGTTGGATGGCTACACCTTC
abundance: .; v_gene: TRBV28; d_gene: .; j_gene: TRBJ1-6; CDR3aa: CASRQANSPLHF; CDR3nt: TGTGCCAGCAGGCAGGCTAATTCACCCCTCCACTTT
abundance: many; v_gene: TRBV28; d_gene: TRBD1; j_gene: TRBJ1-5; CDR3aa: CASSFLDRDNQPQHF; CDR3nt: TGTGCCAGCAGTTTTTTAGACAGGGACAATCAGCCCCAGCATTTT
abundance: few; v_gene: TRBV4-1; d_gene: TRBD1; j_gene: TRBJ2-7; CDR3aa: CASSQPGQGEYEQYF; CDR3nt: TGCGCCAGCAGCCAACCGGGACAGGGAGAATACGAGCAGTACTTC
abundance: .; v_gene: TRBV20-1; d_gene: .; j_gene: TRBJ1-2; CDR3aa: CSAQVSLDYTF; CDR3nt: TGCAGTGCTCAGGTCTCGCTGGACTACACCTTC
abundance: .; v_gene: TRBV6-2/TRBV6-3; d_gene: TRBD2; j_gene: TRBJ2-1; CDR3aa: CASSYLGLAGDEQFF; CDR3nt: TGTGCCAGCAGTTATCTGGGACTAGCAGGCGATGAGCAGTTCTTC
abundance: many; v_gene: TRBV5-5; d_gene: .; j_gene: TRBJ1-1; CDR3aa: CASSLGGMNTEAFF; CDR3nt: TGTGCCAGCAGCCTGGGCGGAATGAACACTGAAGCTTTCTTT
abundance: many; v_gene: TRBV2; d_gene: TRBD2; j_gene: TRBJ2-7; CDR3aa: CASSDSPAGTSPHEQYF; CDR3nt: TGTGCCAGCAGTGACAGTCCTGCCGGGACTAGCCCCCACGAGCAGTACTTC
abundance: .; v_gene: TRBV4-1; d_gene: .; j_gene: TRBJ1-4; CDR3aa: CASSQDWGARNEKLFF; CDR3nt: TGCGCCAGCAGCCAAGATTGGGGGGCTCGTAATGAAAAACTGTTTTTT
abundance: many; v_gene: TRBV28; d_gene: .; j_gene: TRBJ2-4; CDR3aa: CASSFLGGGDKNIQYF; CDR3nt: TGTGCCAGCAGTTTTTTAGGCGGAGGAGACAAAAACATTCAGTACTTC
abundance: many; v_gene: TRBV11-2; d_gene: .; j_gene: TRBJ1-5; CDR3aa: CASSLGQTSGQPQHF; CDR3nt: TGTGCCAGCAGCTTAGGCCAAACGTCAGGTCAGCCCCAGCATTTT
abundance: few; v_gene: TRBV14; d_gene: .; j_gene: TRBJ2-5; CDR3aa: CASSRESGFSQYF; CDR3nt: TGTGCCAGCAGCCGAGAATCAGGGTTCTCCCAGTACTTC
abundance: many; v_gene: TRBV27; d_gene: .; j_gene: TRBJ1-3; CDR3aa: CASSPRGLLSGNTIYF; CDR3nt: TGTGCCAGCAGTCCCCGGGGTCTACTATCGGGAAACACCATATATTTT
abundance: .; v_gene: TRBV20-1; d_gene: TRBD2; j_gene: TRBJ2-1; CDR3aa: CSAPLWGRAENINEQFF; CDR3nt: TGCAGTGCTCCCCTTTGGGGGAGGGCCGAGAATATCAACGAGCAGTTCTTC
abundance: many; v_gene: TRBV30; d_gene: TRBD2; j_gene: TRBJ2-7; CDR3aa: CAWSGLADAYEQYF; CDR3nt: TGTGCCTGGAGTGGACTAGCGGACGCCTACGAGCAGTACTTC
abundance: few; v_gene: TRBV30; d_gene: .; j_gene: TRBJ2-7; CDR3aa: CAWSVLGRGRYYEQYF; CDR3nt: TGTGCCTGGAGTGTTCTTGGGCGCGGGCGCTACTACGAGCAGTACTTC
abundance: few; v_gene: TRBV9; d_gene: TRBD2; j_gene: TRBJ2-1; CDR3aa: CASSYRQASGFNEQFF; CDR3nt: TGTGCCAGCAGCTACCGGCAGGCTAGCGGGTTCAATGAGCAGTTCTTC
abundance: many; v_gene: TRBV2; d_gene: .; j_gene: TRBJ1-1; CDR3aa: CASSEEGGGAVEAFF; CDR3nt: TGTGCCAGCAGTGAAGAAGGGGGGGGCGCGGTTGAAGCTTTCTTT
abundance: .; v_gene: TRBV11-2; d_gene: .; j_gene: TRBJ1-2; CDR3aa: CASSRPVSGPYGYTF; CDR3nt: TGTGCCAGCAGCCGGCCCGTTTCCGGGCCGTATGGCTACACCTTC
abundance: many; v_gene: TRBV28; d_gene: .; j_gene: TRBJ1-5; CDR3aa: CASSLIPGANQPQHF; CDR3nt: TGTGCCAGCAGTTTAATACCAGGGGCCAATCAGCCCCAGCATTTT
abundance: many; v_gene: TRBV18; d_gene: TRBD1; j_gene: TRBJ2-7; CDR3aa: CASSPKGQDSYEQYF; CDR3nt: TGTGCCAGCTCACCCAAGGGACAGGACTCCTACGAGCAGTACTTC
abundance: many; v_gene: TRBV24-1; d_gene: TRBD1; j_gene: TRBJ1-1; CDR3aa: CAARDKGASTEAFF; CDR3nt: TGTGCCGCCAGGGATAAGGGGGCGAGTACTGAAGCTTTCTTT
abundance: many; v_gene: TRBV30; d_gene: .; j_gene: TRBJ1-1; CDR3aa: CAWSMVTEAFF; CDR3nt: TGTGCCTGGAGCATGGTTACTGAAGCTTTCTTT